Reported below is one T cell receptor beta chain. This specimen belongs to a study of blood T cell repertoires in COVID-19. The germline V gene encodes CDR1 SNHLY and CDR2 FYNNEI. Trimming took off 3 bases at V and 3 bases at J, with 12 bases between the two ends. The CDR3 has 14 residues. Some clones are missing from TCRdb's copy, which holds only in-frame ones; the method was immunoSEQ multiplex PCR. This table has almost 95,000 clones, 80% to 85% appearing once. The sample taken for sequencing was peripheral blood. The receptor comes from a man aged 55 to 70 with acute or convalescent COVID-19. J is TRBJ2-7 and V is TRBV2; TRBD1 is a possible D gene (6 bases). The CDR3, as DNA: TGTGCCAGCAGTGATAACGCAGGGGACTACGAGCAGTACTTC. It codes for CASSDNAGDYEQYF.